This T cell receptor beta chain was documented in a study of CD8 T cells in Susac syndrome. Whole-study results and caveats: Acknowledgment was made by the study that its TCR sequencing and HLA analysis involved a relatively small number of individuals.

Worth noting for this clonotype: Its antigen is not identified.

With random hexamers, reverse transcription was performed on roughly 0.5 to 1 ug of RNA. By means of immunoSEQ multiplex PCR, TCR beta CDR3 spanning 54 Vbeta and 13 Jbeta underwent amplification. TCRdb analysed the immunoSEQ multiplex PCR reads with MiXCR anew, one entry per CDR3 protein. The sample comprises 300,000 or so distinct CDR3 sequences, about 91% of which are singletons, and roughly 0.064% rests with the top ten. The authors carried out high-throughput sequencing of TCR beta. They applied it to CD8+ and CD4+ T cells obtained from blood. In contrast to the negatively isolated CD8+ and CD4+ T cells, TEMRA cells were FACS-enriched. The V and J ends lost 1 base and 0 bases respectively, with 12 bases between them. CDR1 and CDR2 from the germline V gene are MGHRA and YSYEKL. The CDR3 runs 16 residues.

The clonotype was recovered from a human donor with multiple sclerosis. Sequenced: CD4+ T cells from PBMCs. V gene TRBV4-1 combines with J gene TRBJ1-1; D ambiguous. CDR3 nucleotides: TGCGCCAGCAGCCAAGTGAGGGAGAGGGTGAACACTGAAGCTTTCTTT. Its protein is CASSQVRERVNTEAFF.